These 4 T cell receptor beta chains share one sample of origin, sequenced in a study of CXCR3-negative and CXCR3-positive naive CD8 T cells. The authors made the TRB cDNA libraries by 5' RACE using UMI labels. TCRdb re-called the 5' RACE reads; every CDR3 protein appears as one record, without DNA. Listed are roughly 90,000 distinct CDR3 sequences; around 1.5% falls within the top ten. The source material was naive CXCR3- CD8+ T cells from blood. Subset specified: CD45RO-CCR7+CD27+CD95- naive CD8+ T cells lacking CXCR3 (TNR3-). These receptors were obtained from a human donor in good health. Some clones in this sample may be carry-over from other donors' samples.

The chain couples TRBV2 to TRBJ2-3; the D gene TCRdb calls, TRBD1, cannot be checked with no DNA. The CDR3 extends over 16 amino acids. Germline V gene data show CDR1 as SNHLY and CDR2 as FYNNEI. The CDR3: CASSDSGGILTDTQYF.

The V call is TRBV28, the J call TRBJ1-4. The CDR3 consists of 13 residues. Germline assignment: CDR1 MDHEN and CDR2 SYDVKM. This CDR3 is CASAYRLNEKLFF.

The V call is TRBV27, the J call TRBJ2-7; TCRdb gives TRBD2 as the D gene, but with no DNA this cannot be confirmed. The CDR3 is made up of 13 amino acids. Germline V lookup: CDR1 MNHEY, CDR2 SMNVEV (reference sequence). CDR3 sequence: CASSALDSYEQYF.

The V and J genes are TRBV4-3 and TRBJ2-7; TCRdb selects TRBD1, and the lack of DNA leaves this call unchecked. The CDR3 runs 13 residues. CDR1 and CDR2 from the germline V gene are LGHNA and YSLEER. Here the CDR3 reads CASSQGTGNEQYF.